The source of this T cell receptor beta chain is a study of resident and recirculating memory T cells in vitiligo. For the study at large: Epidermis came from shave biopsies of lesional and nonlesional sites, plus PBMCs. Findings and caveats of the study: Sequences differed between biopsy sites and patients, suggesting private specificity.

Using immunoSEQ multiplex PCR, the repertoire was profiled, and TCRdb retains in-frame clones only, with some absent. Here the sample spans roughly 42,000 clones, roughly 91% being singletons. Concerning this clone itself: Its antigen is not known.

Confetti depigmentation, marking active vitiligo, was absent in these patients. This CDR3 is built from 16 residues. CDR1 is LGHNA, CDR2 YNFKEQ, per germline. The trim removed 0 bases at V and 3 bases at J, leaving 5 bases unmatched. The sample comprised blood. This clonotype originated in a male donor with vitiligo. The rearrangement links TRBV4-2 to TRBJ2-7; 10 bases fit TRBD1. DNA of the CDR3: TGTGCCAGCAGCCAAGATGGGGGACAGGGGTTCTACGAGCAGTACTTC. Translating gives CASSQDGGQGFYEQYF.